These 30 T cell receptor beta chains were sequenced from one sample in a study of blood T cells in healthy people across ages. The use of a sample-barcoded 5' primer and a J-beta primer mix characterized a second PCR of 7 to 11 cycles. TCRdb itself ran the 5' RACE reads through MiXCR, one entry per CDR3 protein. The sample consists of roughly 1,000,000 distinct CDR3 sequences, almost 25% of them appearing once. The same data also contributed to another study, on T cells of mothers and their children.

The material sequenced was blood. These receptors were taken from a girl aged 2-10 years in good health.

V and J are TRBV13 and TRBJ2-5; 13 bases are a match to TRBD2. Trimming took 4 bases from V and 2 from J; bases not matched to a gene: 4. CDR1 and CDR2 (germline): PRHDT, FYEKMQ (reference sequence). The CDR3 extends over 16 amino acids. CDR3 amino acids: CASSSTSGGQQETQYF. For the CDR3, the DNA is TGTGCCAGCAGCTCGACTAGCGGGGGGCAGCAAGAGACCCAGTACTTC.

This clonotype turned up a few times. The CDR3 protein is CASSLAEDSLSGANVLTF. In DNA, the CDR3 is TGTGCCAGCAGCTTAGCCGAAGACTCACTCTCTGGGGCCAACGTCCTGACTTTC. The J gene is TRBJ2-6, the V gene TRBV7-9; unclear D gene. Trimming pared 0 bases from V and 0 bases from J, leaving 12 bases between. The CDR3 consists of 18 residues. CDR1 and CDR2 (germline): SEHNR, FQNEAQ (reference sequence).

This chain uses TRBV16 with TRBJ1-1; no definite D call. The CDR3 spans 15 residues. Germline assignment: CDR1 KGHSY and CDR2 FQNENV. Deletions cut 6 bases from V and 0 bases from J, with 14 bases between. CDR3 nucleotides: TGTGCCAGCAGACAAATTCCTTCTATGAACACTGAAGCTTTCTTT. It specifies CASRQIPSMNTEAFF. Complete variable domain (other parts from reference TRBV16 and TRBJ1-1): GEEVAQTPKHLVRGEGQKAKLYCAPIKGHSYVFWYQQVLKNEFKFLISFQNENVFDETGMPKERFSAKCLPNSPCSLEIQATKLEDSAVYFCASRQIPSMNTEAFFGQGTRLTVV.

The table lists this clonotype with a few counts. This sequence joins TRBV6-6 and TRBJ1-6, with D unresolved. Germline-derived CDR1 and CDR2 are MNHNY and SVGAGI (reference sequence). The V and J ends lost 0 bases and 9 bases respectively, with 15 bases between them. The CDR3 spans 16 residues. In DNA form, the CDR3 reads TGTGCCAGCAGTTACTCGTTCTCTATGGGGAGTTCACCCCTCCACTTT. Translation: CASSYSFSMGSSPLHF.

This clonotype turned up a few times. The rearrangement links TRBV7-9 to TRBJ1-1; TRBD1 matches 7 bases. The ends lost 0 bases at V and 3 bases at J; junction bases unmatched: 4. The V gene's germline CDR1 is SEHNR and CDR2 FQNEAQ (reference sequence). The CDR3 sequence is 15 residues long. The CDR3 is CASSLAQGVHTEAFF. CDR3 in DNA: TGTGCCAGCAGCTTAGCGCAGGGGGTGCACACTGAAGCTTTCTTT.

This clonotype was detected many times. V and J are TRBV7-2 and TRBJ1-1; D is undetermined. Trimming took 1 base from V and 8 from J, leaving 11 bases between them. The CDR3 is 13 residues long. The V gene's germline CDR1 is SGHTA and CDR2 FQGNSA. The CDR3 protein is CASSLVIRPEAFF. The CDR3 coding sequence is TGTGCCAGCAGCTTAGTGATCAGGCCGGAAGCTTTCTTT. Full variable domain (outside the CDR3, taken from reference TRBV7-2 and TRBJ1-1): GAGVSQSPSNKVTEKGKDVELRCDPISGHTALYWYRQSLGQGLEFLIYFQGNSAPDKSGLPSDRFSAERTGGSVSTLTIQRTQQEDSAVYLCASSLVIRPEAFFGQGTRLTVV.

This rearrangement joins TRBV4-3 to TRBJ2-5; maybe TRBD1 (5 bases). The J call is doubtful: the DNA matches TRBJ2-7 better. This CDR3 spans 15 amino acids. Germline V CDR1 and CDR2: LGHNA, YSLEER. The CDR3 bases are TGCGCCAGCAGCCAAGAGGCAGGGTATTCCTACGAGCAGTACTTC. Protein: CASSQEAGYSYEQYF.

The rearrangement joins TRBV7-2 to TRBJ2-3, with a tentative D call TRBD2 (6 bases). The CDR3 has 16 amino acids. V shed 4 bases and J shed 7 bases, with 21 bases lying between them. Germline values: CDR1 SGHTA, CDR2 FQGNSA. The chain's CDR3 is CASSSELGEVVNTQYF. The CDR3 bases are TGTGCCAGCAGCTCAGAACTAGGGGAGGTGGTTAATACGCAGTATTTT.

As concerns this clonotype: The conserved phenylalanine or tryptophan is not found at the CDR3 terminus, so this likely reflects a read error. This chain joins TRBV7-2 and TRBJ2-5; 10 bases match TRBD2. This CDR3 has 17 amino acids. The V and J ends lost 3 bases and 1 base, in that order; junction bases with no gene match: 8. Germline V gene lookup returns CDR1 SGHTA and CDR2 FQGNSA. Here the CDR3 reads CASSFKASGGLQETQYS. In nucleotides, the CDR3 is TGTGCCAGCAGCTTCAAGGCTAGCGGGGGACTCCAAGAGACCCAGTACTCC.

In its sample, this clonotype was seen a few times. DNA for the CDR3: TGTGCCAGCAGCCACACAGGGTTAGGGGAAAAACTGTTTTTT. This gives the protein CASSHTGLGEKLFF. The chain recombines TRBV4-2 with TRBJ1-4, with a possible D match to TRBD1 (6 bases). This CDR3 contains 14 residues. The V end was cut by 3 bases, the J end by 8 bases, with 13 bases between. From germline, CDR1 is LGHNA and CDR2 YNFKEQ.

A few counts support this clonotype. The V call is TRBV20-1, the J call TRBJ1-6, with 7 bases that match TRBD1. Unmatched junction bases numbered 6, after V lost 1 base and J lost 0 bases. Germline V gene sequence: CDR1 DFQATT, CDR2 SNEGSKA (reference sequence). There are 17 residues in the CDR3. The CDR3 DNA follows: TGCAGTGCTAGAGCCTCGGGACAGAACTCCTATAATTCACCCCTCCACTTT. Translating it yields CSARASGQNSYNSPLHF.

The chain employs TRBV5-1 and TRBJ2-5, with 7 bases aligning to TRBD2. The tail of the sequence fits TRBJ2-7 better, so the J call may be wrong. The CDR3 has 14 amino acids. From germline, CDR1 is SGHRS and CDR2 YFSETQ. The CDR3 protein is CASRSLADGYEQYF. Here the CDR3 DNA reads TGCGCCAGCAGGTCGCTAGCGGATGGGTACGAGCAGTACTTC.

A few counts support this clonotype. This chain connects TRBV3-1 to TRBJ2-1; TRBD2 matches 7 bases. The CDR3 is 17 residues long. With V trimmed by 0 bases and J by 2 bases, 7 bases remained unmatched. CDR1 is LGHDT, CDR2 YNNKEL, per germline (reference sequence). DNA of the CDR3: TGTGCCAGCAGCCAAGATTGGGCGGGGGTCACCTACAATGAGCAGTTCTTC. Residues: CASSQDWAGVTYNEQFF.

The J gene is TRBJ1-1, the V gene TRBV11-2; D perhaps matches TRBD1 (5 bases). Germline values: CDR1 SGHAT, CDR2 FQNNGV. CDR3 length: 14 amino acids. The V end was cut by 4 bases, the J end by 4 bases, with 13 bases between. The CDR3 reads CASSSLRGPTEAFF. CDR3 nucleotide sequence: TGTGCCAGCAGCTCCCTGAGGGGACCCACTGAAGCTTTCTTT.

Comments on this clonotype: Sequence at one end of the junction differs from germline and may be a read error. The chain is built from TRBV29-1 and TRBJ2-3; 8 nucleotides line up with TRBD2. This CDR3 comprises 18 residues. The germline gives CDR1 SQVTM, CDR2 ANQGSEA. DNA for the CDR3: TGCGGCGTTGAGGGTTTTCCGCCGGGAGGGAGGAACACAGATACGCAGTATTTT. Its translation: CGVEGFPPGGRNTDTQYF.

The J gene is TRBJ2-2, the V gene TRBV29-1; D is perhaps TRBD2 (5 bases). The V gene's germline CDR1 is SQVTM and CDR2 ANQGSEA. V lost 2 bases to trimming and J lost 6 bases, with 10 bases between them. The CDR3 has 13 amino acids. Written as DNA, the CDR3 is TGCAGCGTTGAACGCGGAGGTGCCGGGGAGCTGTTTTTT. It specifies CSVERGGAGELFF.

This clonotype appeared a few times. A read error may account for a junction end that differs from germline. The chain joins TRBV6-2 or TRBV6-3 to TRBJ2-5; maybe TRBD2 (5 bases). Germline values: CDR1 MNHEY, CDR2 SVGEGT. The CDR3 contains 13 residues. CDR3 sequence (DNA): TGTGCCAGCAGCATCTTTTTTGAGGGTGAGCAGTCCTTC. Its protein product is CASSIFFEGEQSF.

This clonotype showed up just a few times. The chain carries TRBV20-1 and TRBJ2-1; 12 bases are shared with TRBD2. The V gene end was trimmed by 3 bases and the J gene end by 7 bases; junction bases not matched to a gene: 7. Germline V gives CDR1 DFQATT, CDR2 SNEGSKA (reference sequence). The CDR3 totals 15 residues. CDR3: CSARGTSGSINEQFF. The CDR3 DNA reads as TGCAGTGCTAGGGGGACTAGCGGGTCCATAAATGAGCAGTTCTTC.

The chain has TRBV14 and TRBJ2-5; TRBD2 matches at 8 bases. The CDR3 runs 15 residues. The trim removed 4 bases at V and 4 bases at J, leaving 8 bases unmatched. The germline CDR1 and CDR2 sequences are SGHDN and FVKESK. CDR3 sequence reads: CASSPSPRGGETQYF. CDR3 coding DNA: TGTGCCAGCAGCCCATCTCCCCGGGGGGGAGAGACCCAGTACTTC.

The CDR3 sequence is CASSFGGGQTEAFF. The CDR3 DNA reads as TGTGCCAGCAGTTTTGGGGGGGGCCAAACTGAAGCTTTCTTT. This chain links TRBV12-3 or TRBV12-4 with TRBJ1-1; a possible D gene is TRBD1 (6 bases). V was cut by 3 bases and J by 5 bases, with 13 bases left in between. The CDR3 runs 14 residues.

This clonotype has more than one count but fewer than ten. The chain couples TRBV28 to TRBJ2-5; D possibly corresponds to TRBD2 (6 bases). The J call is doubtful: the DNA matches TRBJ2-7 better. Per germline, CDR1 MDHEN and CDR2 SYDVKM. CDR3 length: 13 amino acids. CDR3 sequence reads: CASSPRLVYEQYF. The CDR3 bases are TGTGCCAGCAGTCCCAGACTAGTCTACGAGCAGTACTTC.

This clonotype was counted a few times. The chain recombines TRBV2 with TRBJ1-2; 10 nucleotides align to TRBD1. The CDR3 has 14 amino acids. Germline assignment: CDR1 SNHLY and CDR2 FYNNEI. The trim removed 6 bases at V and 8 bases at J, leaving 9 bases unmatched. The DNA for the CDR3 is TGTGCCAGCAGCGACAGGGGGCGAAATGGCGGCTACACCTTC. Translated, it gives CASSDRGRNGGYTF.

This clonotype was observed a handful of times. This chain links TRBV2 with TRBJ1-2, with no clear D. V shed 6 bases and J shed 0 bases, with 14 bases lying between them. The CDR3 spans 15 residues. CDR1 and CDR2 from the germline V gene are SNHLY and FYNNEI. CDR3 protein: CASRVEPPANYGYTF. The CDR3 DNA follows: TGTGCCAGCAGAGTTGAACCTCCAGCTAACTATGGCTACACCTTC.

The V gene is TRBV7-2, the J gene TRBJ2-1; D remains unclear. The germline V gene has CDR1 SGHTA and CDR2 FQGNSA. Deletions cut 2 bases from V and 3 bases from J, with 17 bases between. This CDR3 contains 17 residues. The CDR3 DNA sequence: TGTGCCAGCAGCTTAAGTTGGAGACCGGGCGGCTACAATGAGCAGTTCTTC. Residues: CASSLSWRPGGYNEQFF.

The J gene is TRBJ2-5, the V gene TRBV10-3, with D possibly being TRBD1 (5 bases). TRBJ2-1 matches the DNA end more closely, so the J call is doubtful. Germline V CDR1 and CDR2: ENHRY, SYGVKD. This CDR3 has 13 residues. The CDR3 region has the DNA TGTGCCATCAGGGGCCTTGGGGCCGATGAGCAGTTCTTC. Its translation: CAIRGLGADEQFF.

V usage is TRBV12-3 or TRBV12-4 and J usage is TRBJ2-1; tentatively, D is TRBD2 (6 bases). The CDR3 sequence is 16 residues long. Trimming left V 1 base short and J 7 bases short, with 17 bases between. DNA for the CDR3: TGTGCCAGCAGTTTAGGGTCCCGGGAGTTTAAAAATGAGCAGTTCTTC. Its protein is CASSLGSREFKNEQFF.

In this sample, this clonotype turned up a few times. At one end the junction does not follow the germline gene, possibly because of a read error. This chain uses TRBV12-3 or TRBV12-4 with TRBJ2-1; TRBD1 aligns across 10 bases. The CDR3 spans 14 residues. The CDR3 region has the DNA TGCGCCACCGTAGGACAGGGGGTCAACAATGAGCAGTTCTTC. Its protein product is CATVGQGVNNEQFF.

This clonotype was counted ten times or more. This chain connects TRBV29-1 to TRBJ2-5; 7 bases fit TRBD2. Germline V gene lookup returns CDR1 SQVTM and CDR2 ANQGSEA. V lost 4 bases to trimming and J lost 3 bases; unmatched junction nucleotides: 5. CDR3 length: 13 residues. CDR3 in DNA: TGCAGCGTTGCGGGGCTAGCGGAAGAGACCCAGTACTTC. Its protein product is CSVAGLAEETQYF.

The chain carries TRBV27 and TRBJ1-4; 7 nucleotides line up with TRBD1. The CDR3 is 15 amino acids. Germline trimming cut 2 bases from V and 8 bases from J; bases unmatched to any gene: 8. CDR1 and CDR2 from the germline V gene are MNHEY and SMNVEV (reference sequence). This chain's CDR3 is CASSLSRDSYEKLFF. CDR3 sequence (DNA): TGTGCCAGCAGTTTAAGTCGGGACAGTTACGAAAAACTGTTTTTT.

CDR3: CATSDGGFVGNEQFF. The DNA for the CDR3 is TGTGCCACCAGCGACGGGGGGTTCGTAGGCAATGAGCAGTTCTTC. The V call is TRBV24-1, the J call TRBJ2-1; 7 nucleotides line up with TRBD2. Trimming removed 7 bases from V and 6 bases from J; junction bases left unmatched: 11. The CDR3 is made up of 15 amino acids. The germline V gene has CDR1 KGHDR and CDR2 SFDVKD.